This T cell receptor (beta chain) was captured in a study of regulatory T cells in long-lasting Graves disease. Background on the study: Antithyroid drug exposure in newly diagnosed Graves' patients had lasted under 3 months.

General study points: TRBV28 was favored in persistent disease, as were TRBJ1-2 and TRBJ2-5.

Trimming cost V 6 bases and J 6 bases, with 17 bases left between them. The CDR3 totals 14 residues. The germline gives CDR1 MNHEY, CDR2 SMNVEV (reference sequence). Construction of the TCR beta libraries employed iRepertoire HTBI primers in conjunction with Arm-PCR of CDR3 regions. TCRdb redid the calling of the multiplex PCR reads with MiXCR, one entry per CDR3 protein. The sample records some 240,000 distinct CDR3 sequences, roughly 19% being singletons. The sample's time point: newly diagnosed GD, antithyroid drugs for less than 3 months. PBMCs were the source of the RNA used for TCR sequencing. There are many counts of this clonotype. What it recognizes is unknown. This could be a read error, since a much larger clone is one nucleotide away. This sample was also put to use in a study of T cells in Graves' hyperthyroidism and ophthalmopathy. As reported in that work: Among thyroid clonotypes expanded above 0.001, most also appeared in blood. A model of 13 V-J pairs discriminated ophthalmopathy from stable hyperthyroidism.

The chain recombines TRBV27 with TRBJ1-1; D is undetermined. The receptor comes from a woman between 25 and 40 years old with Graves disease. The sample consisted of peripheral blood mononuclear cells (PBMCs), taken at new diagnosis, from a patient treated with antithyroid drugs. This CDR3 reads CASSSKNRRSEAFF. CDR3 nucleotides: TGTGCCAGCAGCTCGAAGAATCGACGGTCTGAAGCTTTCTTT.